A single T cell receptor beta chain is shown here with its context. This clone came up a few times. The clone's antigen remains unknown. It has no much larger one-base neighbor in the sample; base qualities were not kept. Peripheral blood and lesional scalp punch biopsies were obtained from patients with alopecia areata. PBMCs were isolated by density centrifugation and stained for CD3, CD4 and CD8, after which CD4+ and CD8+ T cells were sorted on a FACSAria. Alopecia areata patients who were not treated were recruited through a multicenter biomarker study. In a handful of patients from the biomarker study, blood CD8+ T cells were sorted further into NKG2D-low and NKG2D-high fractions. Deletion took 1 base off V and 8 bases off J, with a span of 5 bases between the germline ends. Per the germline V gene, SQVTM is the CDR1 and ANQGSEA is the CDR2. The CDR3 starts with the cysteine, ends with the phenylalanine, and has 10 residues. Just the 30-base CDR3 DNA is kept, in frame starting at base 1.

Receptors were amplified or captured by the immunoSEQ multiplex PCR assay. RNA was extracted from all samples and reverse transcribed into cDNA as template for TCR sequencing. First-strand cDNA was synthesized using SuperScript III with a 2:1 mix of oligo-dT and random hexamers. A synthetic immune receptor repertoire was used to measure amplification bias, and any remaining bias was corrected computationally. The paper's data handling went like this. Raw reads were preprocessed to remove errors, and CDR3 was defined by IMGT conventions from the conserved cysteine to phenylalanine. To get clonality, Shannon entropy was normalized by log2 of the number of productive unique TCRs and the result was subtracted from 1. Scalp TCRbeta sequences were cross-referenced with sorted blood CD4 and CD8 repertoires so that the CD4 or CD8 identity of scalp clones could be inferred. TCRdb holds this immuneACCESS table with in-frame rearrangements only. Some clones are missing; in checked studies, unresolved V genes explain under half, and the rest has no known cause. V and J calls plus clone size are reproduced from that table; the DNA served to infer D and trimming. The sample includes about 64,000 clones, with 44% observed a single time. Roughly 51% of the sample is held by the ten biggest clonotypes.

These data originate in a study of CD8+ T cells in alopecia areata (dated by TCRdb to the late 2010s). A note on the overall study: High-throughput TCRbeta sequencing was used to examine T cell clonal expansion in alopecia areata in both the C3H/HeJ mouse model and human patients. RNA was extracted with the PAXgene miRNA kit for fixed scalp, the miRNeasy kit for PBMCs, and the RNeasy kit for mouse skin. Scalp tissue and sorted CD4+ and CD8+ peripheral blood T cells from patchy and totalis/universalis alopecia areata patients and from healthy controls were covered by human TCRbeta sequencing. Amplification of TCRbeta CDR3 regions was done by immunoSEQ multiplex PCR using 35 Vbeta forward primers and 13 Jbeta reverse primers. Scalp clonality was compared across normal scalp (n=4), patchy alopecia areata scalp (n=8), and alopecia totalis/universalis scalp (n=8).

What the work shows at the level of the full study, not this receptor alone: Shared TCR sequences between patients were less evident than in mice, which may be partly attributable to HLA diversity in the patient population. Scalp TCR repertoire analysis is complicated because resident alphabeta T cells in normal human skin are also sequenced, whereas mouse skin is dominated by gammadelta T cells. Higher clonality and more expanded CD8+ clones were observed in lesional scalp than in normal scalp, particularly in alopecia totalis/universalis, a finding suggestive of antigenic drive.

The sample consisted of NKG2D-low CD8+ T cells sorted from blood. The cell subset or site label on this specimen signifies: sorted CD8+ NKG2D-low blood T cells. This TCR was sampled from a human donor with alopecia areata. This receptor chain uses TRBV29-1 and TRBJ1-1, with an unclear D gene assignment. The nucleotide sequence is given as TGCAGCGTTGAAGGCCGAGAAGCTTTCTTT. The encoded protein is CSVEGREAFF.